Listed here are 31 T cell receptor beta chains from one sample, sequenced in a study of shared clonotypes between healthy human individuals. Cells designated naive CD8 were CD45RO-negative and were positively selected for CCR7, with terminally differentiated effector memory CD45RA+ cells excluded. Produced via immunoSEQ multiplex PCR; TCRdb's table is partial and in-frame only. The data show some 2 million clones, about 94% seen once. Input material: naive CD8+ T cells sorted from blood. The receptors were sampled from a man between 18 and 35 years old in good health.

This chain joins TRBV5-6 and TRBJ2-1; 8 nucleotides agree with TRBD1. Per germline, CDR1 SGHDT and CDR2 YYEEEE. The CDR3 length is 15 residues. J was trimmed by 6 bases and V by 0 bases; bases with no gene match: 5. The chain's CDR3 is CASSLEWTGINEQFF. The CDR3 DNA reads TGTGCCAGCAGCTTGGAGTGGACAGGGATCAATGAGCAGTTCTTC.

This chain's CDR3 is CASSLSAWDSPLHF. Written as DNA, the CDR3 is TGTGCCAGCAGCTTGTCTGCCTGGGATTCACCCCTCCACTTT. The rearrangement uses TRBV5-5 and TRBJ1-6, with D hard to call. Trimming took 1 base from V and 8 from J, leaving 10 bases between them. CDR3 length: 14 residues. Germline V lookup: CDR1 SGHKS, CDR2 YYEKEE (reference sequence).

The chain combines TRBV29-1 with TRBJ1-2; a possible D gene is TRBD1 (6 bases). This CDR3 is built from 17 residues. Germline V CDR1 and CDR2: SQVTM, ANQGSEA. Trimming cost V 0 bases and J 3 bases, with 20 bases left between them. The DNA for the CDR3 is TGCAGCGTTGAAGATGAATTCAGGGGTCACTGGGACTATGGCTACACCTTC. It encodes CSVEDEFRGHWDYGYTF.

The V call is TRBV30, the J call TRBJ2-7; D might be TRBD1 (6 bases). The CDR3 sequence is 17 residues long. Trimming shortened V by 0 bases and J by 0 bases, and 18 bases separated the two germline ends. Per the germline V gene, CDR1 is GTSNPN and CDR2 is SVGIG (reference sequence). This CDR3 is CAWSVKPMTGYSYEQYF. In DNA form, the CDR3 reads TGTGCCTGGAGTGTAAAACCAATGACAGGATACTCCTACGAGCAGTACTTC.

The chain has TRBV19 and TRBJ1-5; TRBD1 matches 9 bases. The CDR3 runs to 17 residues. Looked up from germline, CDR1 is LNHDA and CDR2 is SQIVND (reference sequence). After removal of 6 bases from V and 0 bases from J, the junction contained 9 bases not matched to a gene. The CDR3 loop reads CASRRDREGTSNQPQHF. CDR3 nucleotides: TGTGCCAGTAGGCGGGACAGGGAAGGGACTAGCAATCAGCCCCAGCATTTT. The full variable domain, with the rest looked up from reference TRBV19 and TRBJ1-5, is DGGITQSPKYLFRKEGQNVTLSCEQNLNHDAMYWYRQDPGQGLRLIYYSQIVNDFQKGDIAEGYSVSREKKESFPLTVTSAQKNPTAFYLCASRRDREGTSNQPQHFGDGTRLSIL.

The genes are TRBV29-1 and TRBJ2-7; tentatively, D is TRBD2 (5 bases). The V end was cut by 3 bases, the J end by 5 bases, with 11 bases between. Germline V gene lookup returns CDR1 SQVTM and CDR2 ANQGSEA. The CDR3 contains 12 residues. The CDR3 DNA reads TGCAGCGTTGATGGTGGGAGCGACGAGCAGTACTTC. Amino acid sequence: CSVDGGSDEQYF.

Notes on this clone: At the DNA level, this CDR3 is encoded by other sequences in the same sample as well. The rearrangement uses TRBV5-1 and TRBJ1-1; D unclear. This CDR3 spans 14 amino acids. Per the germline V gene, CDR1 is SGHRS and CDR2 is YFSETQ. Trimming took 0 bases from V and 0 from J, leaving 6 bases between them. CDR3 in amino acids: CASSLDGLNTEAFF. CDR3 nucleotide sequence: TGCGCCAGCAGCTTGGACGGGTTGAACACTGAAGCTTTCTTT.

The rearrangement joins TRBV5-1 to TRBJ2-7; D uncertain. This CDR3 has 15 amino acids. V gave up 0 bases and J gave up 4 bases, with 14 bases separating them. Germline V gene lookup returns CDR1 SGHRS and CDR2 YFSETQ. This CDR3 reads CASSLVSGRGYEQYF. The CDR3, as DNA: TGCGCCAGCAGCTTGGTGTCAGGTAGAGGTTACGAGCAGTACTTC.

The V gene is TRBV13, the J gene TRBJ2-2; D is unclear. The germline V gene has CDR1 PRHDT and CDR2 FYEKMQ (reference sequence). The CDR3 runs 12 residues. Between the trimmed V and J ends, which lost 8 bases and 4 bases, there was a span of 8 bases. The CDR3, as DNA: TGTGCCAGCGCCAGTGGCACCGGGGAGCTGTTTTTT. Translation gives CASASGTGELFF.

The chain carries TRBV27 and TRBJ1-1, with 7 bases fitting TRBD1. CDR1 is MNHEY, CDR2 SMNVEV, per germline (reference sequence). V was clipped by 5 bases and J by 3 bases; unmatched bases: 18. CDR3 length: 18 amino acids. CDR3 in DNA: TGTGCCAGCAGTCTTATGCATCCCGGATGGGACAGCCACACTGAAGCTTTCTTT. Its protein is CASSLMHPGWDSHTEAFF.

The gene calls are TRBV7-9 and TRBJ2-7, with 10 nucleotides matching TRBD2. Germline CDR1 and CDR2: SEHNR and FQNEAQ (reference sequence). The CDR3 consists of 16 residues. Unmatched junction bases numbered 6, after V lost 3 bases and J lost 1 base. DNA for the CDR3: TGTGCCAGCAGCTTTTCTAGCGGGAGCAAGTCCTACGAGCAGTACTTC. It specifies CASSFSSGSKSYEQYF.

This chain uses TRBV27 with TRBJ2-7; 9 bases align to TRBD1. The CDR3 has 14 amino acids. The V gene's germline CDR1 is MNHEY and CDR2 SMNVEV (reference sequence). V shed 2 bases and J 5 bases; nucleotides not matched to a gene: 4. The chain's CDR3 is CASSLAGQGNEQYF. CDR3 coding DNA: TGTGCCAGCAGTTTAGCGGGACAGGGTAACGAGCAGTACTTC.

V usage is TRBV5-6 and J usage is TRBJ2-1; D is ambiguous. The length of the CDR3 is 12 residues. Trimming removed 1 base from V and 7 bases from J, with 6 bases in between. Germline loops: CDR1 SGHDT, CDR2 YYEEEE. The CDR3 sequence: CASSLSENEQFF. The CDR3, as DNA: TGTGCCAGCAGCTTGAGTGAGAATGAGCAGTTCTTC.

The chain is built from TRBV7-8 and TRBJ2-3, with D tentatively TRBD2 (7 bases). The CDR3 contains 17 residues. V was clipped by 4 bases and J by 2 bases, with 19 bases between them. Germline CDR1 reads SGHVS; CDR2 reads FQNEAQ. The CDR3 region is CASSYVPGGLITDTQYF. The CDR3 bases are TGTGCCAGCAGCTACGTGCCCGGGGGGCTAATCACAGATACGCAGTATTTT.

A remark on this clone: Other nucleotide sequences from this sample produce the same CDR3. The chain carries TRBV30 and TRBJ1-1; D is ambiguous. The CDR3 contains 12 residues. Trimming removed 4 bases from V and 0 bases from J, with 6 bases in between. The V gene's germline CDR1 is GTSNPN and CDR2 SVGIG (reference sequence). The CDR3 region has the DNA TGTGCCTGGACAGAAATGAACACTGAAGCTTTCTTT. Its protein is CAWTEMNTEAFF.

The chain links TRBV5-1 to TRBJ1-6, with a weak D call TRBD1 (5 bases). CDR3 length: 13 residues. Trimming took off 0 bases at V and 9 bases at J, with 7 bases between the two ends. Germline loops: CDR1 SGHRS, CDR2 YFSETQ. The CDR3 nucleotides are TGCGCCAGCAGCTTGGCCGGGGGTTCACCCCTCCACTTT. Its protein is CASSLAGGSPLHF.

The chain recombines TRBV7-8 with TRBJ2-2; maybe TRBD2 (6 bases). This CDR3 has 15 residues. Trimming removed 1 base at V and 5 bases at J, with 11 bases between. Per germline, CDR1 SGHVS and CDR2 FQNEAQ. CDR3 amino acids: CASSLEGTPTGELFF. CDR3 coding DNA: TGTGCCAGCAGCTTAGAGGGGACTCCGACCGGGGAGCTGTTTTTT.

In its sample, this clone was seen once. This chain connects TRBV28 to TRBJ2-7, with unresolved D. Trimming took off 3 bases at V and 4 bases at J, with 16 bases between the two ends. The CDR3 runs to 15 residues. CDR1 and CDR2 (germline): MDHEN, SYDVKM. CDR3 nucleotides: TGTGCCAGCAGTTTCGAAGGTATTTTATCGTACGAGCAGTACTTC. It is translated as CASSFEGILSYEQYF.

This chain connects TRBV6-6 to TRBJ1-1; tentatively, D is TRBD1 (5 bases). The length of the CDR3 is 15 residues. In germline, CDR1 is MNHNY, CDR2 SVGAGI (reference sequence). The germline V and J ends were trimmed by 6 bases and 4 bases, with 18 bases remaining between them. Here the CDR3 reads CASSPTWGGSTEAFF. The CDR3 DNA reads TGTGCCAGCAGCCCTACCTGGGGGGGAAGCACTGAAGCTTTCTTT.

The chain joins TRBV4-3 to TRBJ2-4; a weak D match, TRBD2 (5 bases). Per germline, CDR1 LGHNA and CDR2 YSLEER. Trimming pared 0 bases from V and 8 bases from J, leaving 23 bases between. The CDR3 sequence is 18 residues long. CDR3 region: CASSQDPPFGSMGDIQYF. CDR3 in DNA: TGCGCCAGCAGCCAAGATCCTCCGTTCGGGTCCATGGGAGACATTCAGTACTTC.

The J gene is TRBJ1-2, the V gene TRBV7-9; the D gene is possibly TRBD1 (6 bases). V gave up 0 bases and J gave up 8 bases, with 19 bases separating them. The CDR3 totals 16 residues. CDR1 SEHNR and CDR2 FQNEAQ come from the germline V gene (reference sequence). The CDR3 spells CASSLAGGPGDTGYTF. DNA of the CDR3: TGTGCCAGCAGCTTAGCGGGCGGCCCAGGGGATACGGGCTACACCTTC.

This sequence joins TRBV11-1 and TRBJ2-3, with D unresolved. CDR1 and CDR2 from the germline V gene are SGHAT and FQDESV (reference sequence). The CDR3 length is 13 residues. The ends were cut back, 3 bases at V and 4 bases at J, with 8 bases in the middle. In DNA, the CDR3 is TGTGCCAGCAGCTTCTCATACCCAGATACGCAGTATTTT. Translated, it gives CASSFSYPDTQYF.

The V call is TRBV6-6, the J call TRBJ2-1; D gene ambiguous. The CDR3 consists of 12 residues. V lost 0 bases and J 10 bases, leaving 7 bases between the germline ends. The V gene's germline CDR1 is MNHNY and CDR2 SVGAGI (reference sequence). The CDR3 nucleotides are TGTGCCAGCAGTTACTCGGTCCTAGAGCAGTTCTTC. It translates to CASSYSVLEQFF.

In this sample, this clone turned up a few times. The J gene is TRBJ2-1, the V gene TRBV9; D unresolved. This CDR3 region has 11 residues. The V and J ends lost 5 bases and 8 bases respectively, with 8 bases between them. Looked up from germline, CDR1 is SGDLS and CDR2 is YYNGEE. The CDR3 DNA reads TGTGCCAGCAGTAGTCTCCATGAGCAGTTCTTC. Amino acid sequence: CASSSLHEQFF.

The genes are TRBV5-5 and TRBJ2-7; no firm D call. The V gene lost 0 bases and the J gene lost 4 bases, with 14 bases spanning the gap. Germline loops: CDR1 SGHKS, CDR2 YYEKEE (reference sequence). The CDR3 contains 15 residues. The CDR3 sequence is CASSLGQGPTYEQYF. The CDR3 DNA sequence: TGTGCCAGCAGCTTGGGGCAAGGGCCCACTTACGAGCAGTACTTC.

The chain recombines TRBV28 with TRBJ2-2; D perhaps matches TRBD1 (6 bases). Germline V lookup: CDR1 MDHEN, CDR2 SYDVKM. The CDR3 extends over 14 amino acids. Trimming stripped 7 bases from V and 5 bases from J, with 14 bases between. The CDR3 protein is CASTLQGMTGELFF. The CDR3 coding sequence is TGTGCCAGCACCCTTCAGGGGATGACCGGGGAGCTGTTTTTT. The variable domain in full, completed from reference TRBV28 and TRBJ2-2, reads DVKVTQSSRYLVKRTGEKVFLECVQDMDHENMFWYRQDPGLGLRLIYFSYDVKMKEKGDIPEGYSVSREKKERFSLILESASTNQTSMYLCASTLQGMTGELFFGEGSRLTVL.

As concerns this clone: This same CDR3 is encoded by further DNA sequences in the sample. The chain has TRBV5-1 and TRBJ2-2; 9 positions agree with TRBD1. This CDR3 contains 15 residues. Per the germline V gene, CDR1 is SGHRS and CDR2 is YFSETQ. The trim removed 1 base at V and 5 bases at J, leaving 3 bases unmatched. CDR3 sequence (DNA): TGCGCCAGCAGCTTGACAGGGGGCGGGACCGGGGAGCTGTTTTTT. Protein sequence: CASSLTGGGTGELFF.

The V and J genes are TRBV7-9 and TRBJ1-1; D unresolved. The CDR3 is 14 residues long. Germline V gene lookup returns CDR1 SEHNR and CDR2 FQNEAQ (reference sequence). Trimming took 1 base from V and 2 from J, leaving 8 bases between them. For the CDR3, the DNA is TGTGCCAGCAGCTTAGGACAAGTAAACACTGAAGCTTTCTTT. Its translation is CASSLGQVNTEAFF.

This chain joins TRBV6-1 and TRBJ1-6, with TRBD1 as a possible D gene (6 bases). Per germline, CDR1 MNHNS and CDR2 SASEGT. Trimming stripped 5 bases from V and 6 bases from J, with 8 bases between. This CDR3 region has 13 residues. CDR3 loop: CASSRGGNSPLHF. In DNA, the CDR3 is TGTGCCAGCAGTCGAGGGGGTAATTCACCCCTCCACTTT.

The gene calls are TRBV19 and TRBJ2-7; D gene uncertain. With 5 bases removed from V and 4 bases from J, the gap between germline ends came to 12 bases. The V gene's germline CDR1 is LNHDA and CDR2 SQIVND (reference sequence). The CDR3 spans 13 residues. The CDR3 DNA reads TGTGCCAGTAGTCCCGGACGGTTTTACGAGCAGTACTTC. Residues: CASSPGRFYEQYF.

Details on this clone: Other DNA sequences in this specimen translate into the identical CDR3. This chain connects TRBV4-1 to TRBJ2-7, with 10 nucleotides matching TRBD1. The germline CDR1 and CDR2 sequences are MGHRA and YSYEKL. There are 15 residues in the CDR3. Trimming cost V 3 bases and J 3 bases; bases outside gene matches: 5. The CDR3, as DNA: TGCGCCAGCAGCCATAGGACAGGGGGAAGCTACGAGCAGTACTTC. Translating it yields CASSHRTGGSYEQYF.